The 9 T cell receptor beta chains listed next were all sequenced from one sample in a study of persistence of HIV-infected CD4 T cells. Sequencing used immunoSEQ version 4 in survey mode. The assay was immunoSEQ multiplex PCR, and TCRdb's table has in-frame clones only and misses some. The sample records roughly 20,000 clones, 65% being singletons. Cells were stimulated with overlapping HIV-1 Gag 15-mer peptides. CD4+ T cells upregulating both CD40 ligand and CD69 were sorted as responding cells. For these receptors, no antigen is known. The material was CD4+ T cells sorted from PBMCs after approximately 20-hour stimulation, obtained from a patient who received antiretroviral therapy. All receptors come from an adult woman with HIV who was CMV-seropositive.

The rearrangement uses TRBV5-8 and TRBJ2-2, with TRBD2 as a possible D gene (5 bases). The germline V gene has CDR1 SGHTS and CDR2 YDEGEE. The CDR3 contains 16 residues. V was trimmed by 0 bases and J by 1 base, leaving 10 bases between them. Here the CDR3 reads CASSLGPGLNTGELFF. The CDR3 DNA is TGTGCCAGCAGCTTGGGCCCGGGATTGAACACCGGGGAGCTGTTTTTT.

The J gene is TRBJ1-3, the V gene TRBV7-2; 7 bases fit TRBD1. CDR1 is SGHTA and CDR2 is FQGNSA in the germline V gene. The CDR3 contains 15 residues. J was trimmed by 5 bases and V by 5 bases; bases with no gene match: 9. Here the CDR3 reads CASSQVRGRRNTIYF. The CDR3 DNA reads TGTGCCAGCAGCCAGGTCAGGGGGAGAAGAAACACCATATATTTT.

The V gene is TRBV19, the J gene TRBJ1-5; 7 nucleotides agree with TRBD1. The germline CDR1 and CDR2 sequences are LNHDA and SQIVND (reference sequence). Trimming at V came to 5 bases and at J to 6 bases, leaving 16 bases not matched to a gene. The CDR3 contains 17 residues. CDR3 sequence reads: CASSAPLQGLWGQPQHF. CDR3 coding DNA: TGTGCCAGTAGTGCCCCCCTACAGGGGCTCTGGGGTCAGCCCCAGCATTTT.

The rearrangement joins TRBV12-3 or TRBV12-4 to TRBJ2-7, with TRBD2 as a possible D gene (6 bases). The CDR3 runs to 12 residues. V lost 5 bases and J lost 1, with 6 bases in between. In DNA form, the CDR3 reads TGTGCCAGCAGTGCGGGGTCCTACGAGCAGTACTTC. Its translation is CASSAGSYEQYF.

The V call is TRBV7-3, the J call TRBJ2-1, with TRBD2 identical over 10 bases. The V gene's germline CDR1 is SGHTA and CDR2 FQGTGA. The J segment lost 9 bases and the V segment lost 4 bases, leaving 3 bases of the junction unmatched. The CDR3 is made up of 13 amino acids. The CDR3 DNA is TGTGCCAGCAGCTCAAGGACTAGCGGTGAGCAGTTCTTC. Its translation is CASSSRTSGEQFF.

The chain carries TRBV6-5 and TRBJ2-5; 8 nucleotides match TRBD1. Germline V gives CDR1 MNHEY, CDR2 SVGAGI. V lost 2 bases to trimming and J lost 5 bases; unmatched junction nucleotides: 7. The CDR3 loop spans 15 amino acids. The DNA of the CDR3 is TGTGCCAGCAGTTACCCCGGACAGGGTAAGGAGACCCAGTACTTC. It is translated as CASSYPGQGKETQYF.

V usage is TRBV2 and J usage is TRBJ2-1; 10 bases agree with TRBD2. There are 13 residues in the CDR3. Germline CDR1 is SNHLY and CDR2 is FYNNEI. V gave up 4 bases and J gave up 14 bases; unmatched junction bases: 8. CDR3: CASSVSGGAEKFF. CDR3 nucleotides: TGTGCCAGCAGTGTGAGCGGGGGGGCAGAGAAGTTCTTC.

V and J are TRBV5-1 and TRBJ1-3, with D perhaps TRBD1 (5 bases). CDR3 length: 15 amino acids. Germline CDR1 is SGHRS and CDR2 is YFSETQ. Trimming stripped 1 base from V and 3 bases from J, with 11 bases between. CDR3 nucleotide sequence: TGCGCCAGCAGCTTGAAGGCGGGGGATGGAAACACCATATATTTT. Translation: CASSLKAGDGNTIYF.

This rearrangement joins TRBV6-1 to TRBJ1-2; TRBD1 aligns across 7 bases. This CDR3 is built from 15 residues. Unmatched junction bases numbered 5, after V lost 1 base and J lost 3 bases. Looked up from germline, CDR1 is MNHNS and CDR2 is SASEGT. The CDR3 coding sequence is TGTGCCAGCAGTGAAGAACCGGGACAGTACTATGGCTACACCTTC. Its translation is CASSEEPGQYYGYTF.